The clone carrying this TCR beta chain was detected once. The data were taken from a study of shared clonotypes between healthy human individuals. Data came from immunoSEQ multiplex PCR; TCRdb stores just in-frame clones and leaves some out. The profile shows a few million clones, approximately 90% of them singletons. Each of the donors was a healthy adult who was HIV-negative and had not had a recent acute infection or vaccination. V dropped 3 bases and J dropped 7 bases, with 21 bases sitting between them. There are 16 residues in the CDR3. Germline values: CDR1 LNHNV, CDR2 YYDKDF (reference sequence).

The TCR sequence derives from a man aged 18-30 years in good health. Source material: naive CD4+ T cells sorted from blood. Subset here: CD45RA+ positively selected. The V call is TRBV15, the J call TRBJ2-5; TRBD2 might be the D (6 bases). The CDR3 DNA reads as TGTGCCACCAGCAGCACCGGGACTGCCGCTTTATGGACCCAGTACTTC. Its protein product is CATSSTGTAALWTQYF.